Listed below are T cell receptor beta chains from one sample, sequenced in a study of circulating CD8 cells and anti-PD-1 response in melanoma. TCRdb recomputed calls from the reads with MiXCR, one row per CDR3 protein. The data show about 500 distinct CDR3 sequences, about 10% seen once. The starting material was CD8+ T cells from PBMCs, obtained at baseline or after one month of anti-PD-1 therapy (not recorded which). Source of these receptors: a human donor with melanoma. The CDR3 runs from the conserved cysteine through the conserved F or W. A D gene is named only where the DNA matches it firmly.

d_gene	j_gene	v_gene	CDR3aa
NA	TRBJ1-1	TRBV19	CASSLGKTGTEAFF
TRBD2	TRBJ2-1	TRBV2	CASSEVGTSEFF
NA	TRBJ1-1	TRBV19	CASSMSSGSLTEAFF
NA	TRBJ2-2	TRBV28	CASSEGIQSGELFF
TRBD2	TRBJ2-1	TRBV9	CASSGSGGNYNEQFF
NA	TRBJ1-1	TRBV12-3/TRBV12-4	CASSWVNF
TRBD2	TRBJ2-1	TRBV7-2	CASSLVGGTNEQFF
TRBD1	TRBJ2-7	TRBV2	CASNLIQGQGRRTYEQYF
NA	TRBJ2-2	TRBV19	CASGLTGELFF
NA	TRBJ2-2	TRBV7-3	CASSLVGSGGELFF
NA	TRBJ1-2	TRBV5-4	CASSFGARNYGYTF
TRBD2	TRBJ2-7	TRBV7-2	CASSLDDWTRYEQYF
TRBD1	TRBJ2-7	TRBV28	CASSISGTGGYEQYF
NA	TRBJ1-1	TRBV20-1	CSARDFKGTDTEAFF
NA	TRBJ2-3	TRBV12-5	CASFHVGGDESPDTQYF
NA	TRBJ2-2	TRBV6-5	CASSYSGVDTGELFF
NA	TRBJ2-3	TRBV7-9	CASSGGASTDTQYF
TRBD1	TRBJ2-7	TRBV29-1	CSVGAETGTYEQYF
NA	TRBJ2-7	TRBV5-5	CASMLEFRPSSYEQYF
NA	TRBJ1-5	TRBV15	CATSRDRQGSQPQHF
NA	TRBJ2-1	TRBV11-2	CASSPGHYNEQFF
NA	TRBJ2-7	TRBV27	CASSLEQNYEQYF